A single sample is the source of the 18 T cell receptor beta chains below, sequenced in a study of T cell responses to AZD1222 COVID-19 vaccine. Sequencing was performed with immunoSEQ multiplex PCR; in TCRdb, only in-frame clones are kept and a portion is missing. The sample lists approximately 110,000 clones; around 94% were seen once. Here the sequenced sample was peripheral blood, taken on day 0 of AZD1222 vaccination. Every receptor here comes from an adult in good health.

Notes on this clone: The sample holds other DNA sequences that translate to the same CDR3. The chain couples TRBV19 to TRBJ2-2; D not resolved. Germline CDR1 LNHDA, CDR2 SQIVND (reference sequence). The V and J ends lost 3 bases and 2 bases respectively, with 4 bases between them. The CDR3 sequence is 13 residues long. CDR3 DNA: TGTGCCAGTAGTATTCTTAACACCGGGGAGCTGTTTTTT. Its translation: CASSILNTGELFF. The full variable domain, with the rest looked up from reference TRBV19 and TRBJ2-2, is DGGITQSPKYLFRKEGQNVTLSCEQNLNHDAMYWYRQDPGQGLRLIYYSQIVNDFQKGDIAEGYSVSREKKESFPLTVTSAQKNPTAFYLCASSILNTGELFFGEGSRLTVL.

V usage is TRBV7-3 and J usage is TRBJ2-1; TRBD2 matches at 9 bases. Germline V gene sequence: CDR1 SGHTA, CDR2 FQGTGA. The CDR3 has 16 residues. V trimming: 0 bases; J trimming: 3 bases; junction bases outside the gene matches: 3. CDR3 sequence reads: CASSLTGGRDYNEQFF. DNA of the CDR3: TGTGCCAGCAGCTTAACGGGCGGGAGGGACTACAATGAGCAGTTCTTC.

CDR3: CASSSPSREQFF. In DNA form, the CDR3 reads TGTGCCAGCAGTTCCCCCAGCAGGGAGCAGTTCTTC. The chain employs TRBV6-5 and TRBJ2-1, with D hard to call. Germline-derived CDR1 and CDR2 are MNHEY and SVGAGI. The CDR3 loop spans 12 amino acids. V gave up 4 bases and J gave up 10 bases, with 11 bases separating them.

The chain carries TRBV5-1 and TRBJ1-1; 8 nucleotides align to TRBD1. Trimming cost V 0 bases and J 2 bases; bases outside gene matches: 3. The CDR3 is made up of 15 amino acids. The germline V gene has CDR1 SGHRS and CDR2 YFSETQ. The CDR3 bases are TGCGCCAGCAGCTTGGCCGGACAGGGCAACACTGAAGCTTTCTTT. Translated, it gives CASSLAGQGNTEAFF.

The gene calls are TRBV6-2 or TRBV6-3 and TRBJ2-1; D is ambiguous. V lost 3 bases, J lost 6 bases, and 3 bases lay in between. The CDR3 is 11 amino acids. Per germline, CDR1 MNHEY and CDR2 SVGEGT. CDR3 bases: TGTGCCAGCAGTTATCTCAATGAGCAGTTCTTC. Encoded protein: CASSYLNEQFF.

The chain recombines TRBV2 with TRBJ1-2; D is uncertain. CDR3 length: 14 residues. Germline V gene lookup returns CDR1 SNHLY and CDR2 FYNNEI. V shed 2 bases and J shed 4 bases, with 11 bases lying between them. CDR3 protein: CASSERFSVYGYTF. In nucleotides, the CDR3 is TGTGCCAGCAGTGAAAGGTTTAGTGTCTATGGCTACACCTTC. Based on the CDR3 plus reference TRBV2 and TRBJ1-2, the full variable domain is EPEVTQTPSHQVTQMGQEVILRCVPISNHLYFYWYRQILGQKVEFLVSFYNNEISEKSEIFDDQFSVERPDGSNFTLKIRSTKLEDSAMYFCASSERFSVYGYTFGSGTRLTVV.

The genes are TRBV6-5 and TRBJ2-7, with TRBD2 matching over 8 bases. Germline lookup yields CDR1 MNHEY and CDR2 SVGAGI. V shed 6 bases and J 7 bases; nucleotides not matched to a gene: 14. This CDR3 contains 15 residues. This CDR3 is CASSQSRAGVVEQYF. CDR3 DNA: TGTGCCAGCAGCCAATCGAGAGCGGGAGTGGTTGAGCAGTACTTC.

The rearrangement joins TRBV27 to TRBJ1-2; D gene ambiguous. The CDR3 spans 17 residues. Germline CDR1 reads MNHEY; CDR2 reads SMNVEV (reference sequence). Between the trimmed V and J ends, which lost 5 bases and 0 bases, there was a span of 19 bases. Written as DNA, the CDR3 is TGTGCCAGCAGTCCAAATCGGGGTGGCAGTTCTAACTATGGCTACACCTTC. Its translation: CASSPNRGGSSNYGYTF.

The chain couples TRBV5-1 to TRBJ1-2; TRBD1 matches at 9 bases. V lost 3 bases to trimming and J lost 2 bases; unmatched junction nucleotides: 5. Looked up from germline, CDR1 is SGHRS and CDR2 is YFSETQ. This CDR3 is built from 15 residues. The CDR3 region has the DNA TGCGCCAGCAGCTCCGGGACAGGGAACAACTATGGCTACACCTTC. Translation: CASSSGTGNNYGYTF.

This sequence joins TRBV13 and TRBJ2-6; D gene ambiguous. CDR1 is PRHDT, CDR2 FYEKMQ, per germline (reference sequence). The CDR3 runs to 15 residues. Between the trimmed V and J ends, which lost 3 bases and 0 bases, there was a span of 6 bases. The CDR3 nucleotides are TGTGCCAGCAGCTTCCCAGGCTCTGGGGCCAACGTCCTGACTTTC. This sequence encodes CASSFPGSGANVLTF.

The CDR3, as DNA: TGCGCCAGCAGATCCGGGACAGGGGAAAGCAATCAGCCCCAGCATTTT. It encodes CASRSGTGESNQPQHF. This chain connects TRBV4-1 to TRBJ1-5, with TRBD1 identical over 10 bases. Germline CDR1 reads MGHRA; CDR2 reads YSYEKL. The V gene end was trimmed by 6 bases and the J gene end by 1 base; junction bases not matched to a gene: 6. The CDR3 length is 16 residues.

The chain links TRBV7-9 to TRBJ2-4; D is perhaps TRBD1 or TRBD2 (6 bases each). Trimming pared 3 bases from V and 2 bases from J, leaving 11 bases between. This CDR3 is 15 amino acids long. Germline lookup yields CDR1 SEHNR and CDR2 FQNEAQ (reference sequence). CDR3 loop: CASSLTGGTKNIQYF. CDR3 bases: TGTGCCAGCAGCTTGACAGGAGGGACCAAAAACATTCAGTACTTC.

This chain connects TRBV7-8 to TRBJ1-6; tentatively, D is TRBD1 (5 bases). V was cut by 5 bases and J by 8 bases, with 19 bases left in between. Germline CDR1 reads SGHVS; CDR2 reads FQNEAQ. The CDR3 runs 16 residues. CDR3 nucleotide sequence: TGTGCCAGCAGCCCAAACCTCAGGGTCGGGCATTCACCCCTCCACTTT. Amino acid sequence: CASSPNLRVGHSPLHF.

The genes are TRBV16 and TRBJ2-2; D might be TRBD2 (5 bases). Between the trimmed V and J ends, which lost 0 bases and 0 bases, there was a span of 11 bases. Germline CDR1 reads KGHSY; CDR2 reads FQNENV. The CDR3 extends over 17 amino acids. The CDR3 DNA reads TGTGCCAGCAGCCAATCCCTAGCCAGCGCGAACACCGGGGAGCTGTTTTTT. Translating it yields CASSQSLASANTGELFF.

The V and J genes are TRBV12-3 or TRBV12-4 and TRBJ1-1; D remains unclear. This CDR3 region has 11 residues. The germline V and J ends were trimmed by 10 bases and 8 bases, with 14 bases remaining between them. CDR3 in DNA: TGTGCCACCGAGTTTGGCGGGGAAGCTTTCTTT. Its protein is CATEFGGEAFF.

The genes are TRBV5-5 and TRBJ2-2; D is undetermined. Germline V gene data show CDR1 as SGHKS and CDR2 as YYEKEE (reference sequence). Trimming took off 5 bases at V and 3 bases at J, with 8 bases between the two ends. The CDR3 has 13 residues. The CDR3 loop reads CASRYWDTGELFF. The DNA of the CDR3 is TGTGCCAGCAGGTACTGGGACACCGGGGAGCTGTTTTTT.

This rearrangement joins TRBV19 to TRBJ2-5, with 7 bases fitting TRBD2. V was pared by 3 bases and J by 5 bases, with 6 bases of the junction left unmatched. This CDR3 is 14 amino acids long. CDR1 and CDR2 (germline): LNHDA, SQIVND (reference sequence). The CDR3 here is CASSISIGGETQYF. CDR3 sequence (DNA): TGTGCCAGTAGTATCTCGATCGGGGGGGAGACCCAGTACTTC.

This sequence joins TRBV7-3 and TRBJ2-2, with D tentatively TRBD1 or TRBD2 (5 bases each). CDR1 and CDR2 (germline): SGHTA, FQGTGA. The CDR3 is made up of 15 amino acids. V was shortened by 1 base and J by 8 bases, with 14 bases between the two germline ends. The CDR3 spells CASSLMVGGIGELFF. The CDR3 DNA is TGTGCCAGCAGCTTAATGGTTGGGGGAATTGGGGAGCTGTTTTTT.